The rows below give T cell receptor beta chains drawn from one sample of a study of tumour-infiltrating T cells in Burkitt lymphoma. Here immunoSEQ multiplex PCR was the method, and the copy in TCRdb shows in-frame clones only, minus some. This sample yields about 1,700 clones, of which 60% to 75% are seen a single time; approximately 40% belongs to the top ten. The sample taken for sequencing was tumor tissue. These receptors all stem from a human donor with diffuse large B-cell lymphoma. The conserved cysteine and the conserved F or W are not part of the CDR3 here.

TRBJ2-5,TRBV9,ASSPGDSRQETQY
TRBJ2-1,TRBV5-4,ASSLRGGNEQF
TRBJ2-1,TRBV7-9,ASSPRDRGWNEQF
TRBJ2-7,TRBV5-1,ASSSDRALPYEQY
TRBJ2-1,TRBV7-9,ASRSGLFLYNEQF
TRBJ2-3,TRBV6-1,ASSELPGRPDTQY
TRBJ2-6,TRBV18,ASSPLVVAGANVLT
TRBJ2-3,TRBV29-1,SASGTDGTDTQY
TRBJ2-2,TRBV29-1,SVEMTAALTGELF
TRBJ1-1,TRBV5-4,ASKRDRGMGTEAF
TRBJ2-2,TRBV28,ASSPGTGYTGELF
TRBJ2-7,TRBV27,ASSLSRQTYEQY
TRBJ1-2,TRBV9,ASSLGAGADYGYT